The TCR beta chain under discussion was sequenced for a study of shared clonotypes between healthy human individuals. On the study more broadly: There were three CD4 naive, three CD4 memory, two CD8 naive and one CD8 memory plates per donor. General study results and limits: Rarefaction analysis demonstrated incomplete sorted-subset sequencing notwithstanding large depth. Clonotype sharing across several donors was observed for roughly 5% of naive CD4 clonotypes.

Profiling relied on immunoSEQ multiplex PCR, and the TCRdb table lists in-frame clones only, not all of them. The sample shows 300,000 to 400,000 clones, 80% to 90% of them seen only once. On this clone: Antigen specificity is unknown.

Trimming removed 0 bases from V and 6 bases from J; junction bases left unmatched: 9. The CDR3 is 15 residues long. The germline V gene has CDR1 SGDLS and CDR2 YYNGEE. Sequenced input: memory CD8+ T cells sorted from blood. Subset denoted: CD45RO+ cells pooled with CCR7-negative TemRA cells. The chain carries TRBV9 and TRBJ2-7; TRBD2 agrees at 7 bases. The source of this sequence is a man between 18 and 35 years old in good health. DNA for the CDR3: TGTGCCAGCAGCGTAGACTCTAGCGGTTTAGGCGAGCAGTACTTC. Protein sequence: CASSVDSSGLGEQYF.